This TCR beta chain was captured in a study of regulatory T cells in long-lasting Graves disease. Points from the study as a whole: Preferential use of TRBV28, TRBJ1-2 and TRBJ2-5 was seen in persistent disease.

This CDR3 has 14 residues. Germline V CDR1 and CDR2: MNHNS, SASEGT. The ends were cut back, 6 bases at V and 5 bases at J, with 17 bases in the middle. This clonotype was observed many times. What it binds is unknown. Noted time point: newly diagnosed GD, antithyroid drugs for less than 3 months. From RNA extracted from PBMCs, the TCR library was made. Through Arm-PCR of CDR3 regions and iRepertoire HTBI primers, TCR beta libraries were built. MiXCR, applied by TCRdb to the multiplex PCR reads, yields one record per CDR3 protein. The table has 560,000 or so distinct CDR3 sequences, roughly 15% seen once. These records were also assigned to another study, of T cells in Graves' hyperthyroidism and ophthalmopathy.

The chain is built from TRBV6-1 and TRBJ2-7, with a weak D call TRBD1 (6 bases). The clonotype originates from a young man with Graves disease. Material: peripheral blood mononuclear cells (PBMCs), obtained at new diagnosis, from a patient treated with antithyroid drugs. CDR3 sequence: CASSFDRSLHEQYF. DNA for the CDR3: TGTGCCAGCAGCTTCGACAGGAGCCTGCACGAGCAGTACTTC.